A single sample is the source of the 14 T cell receptor beta chains below, sequenced in a study of cytomegalovirus exposure and HLA in healthy donors. Assay used: immunoSEQ multiplex PCR; TCRdb lists only in-frame clones, some missing. The sample carries about 190,000 clones, roughly 80% recorded once. The sample consisted of PBMCs. These receptor sequences come from a man between 18 and 29 years old in good health and CMV-seropositive.

This clone has only one observation. The genes are TRBV13 and TRBJ2-3, with 9 bases lining up with TRBD1. Germline CDR1 is PRHDT and CDR2 is FYEKMQ (reference sequence). The length of the CDR3 is 17 residues. Germline trimming cut 5 bases from V and 0 bases from J; bases unmatched to any gene: 9. Here the CDR3 reads CASSRMGQGVSTDTQYF. Written as DNA, the CDR3 is TGTGCCAGCAGCCGTATGGGACAGGGAGTGAGCACAGATACGCAGTATTTT.

This clone was seen a handful of times. V usage is TRBV10-3 and J usage is TRBJ1-4; a possible D gene is TRBD1 (5 bases). V shed 6 bases and J shed 8 bases, with 13 bases lying between them. The germline CDR1 and CDR2 sequences are ENHRY and SYGVKD. The CDR3 extends over 13 amino acids. This CDR3 is CAIRGTWDEKLFF. In nucleotides, the CDR3 is TGTGCCATCAGGGGGACTTGGGACGAAAAACTGTTTTTT.

The V gene is TRBV5-4, the J gene TRBJ2-1; TRBD2 aligns across 7 bases. The CDR3 runs 15 residues. The germline V gene encodes CDR1 SGHNT and CDR2 YYREEE (reference sequence). The J segment lost 8 bases and the V segment lost 10 bases, leaving 18 bases of the junction unmatched. The CDR3 reads CAGALGGRAGDEQFF. As DNA, the CDR3 is TGTGCCGGAGCCCTGGGTGGGAGGGCCGGTGATGAGCAGTTCTTC.

This clone was recorded once. The genes are TRBV5-6 and TRBJ2-1; 8 positions match TRBD1. The CDR3 consists of 16 residues. V lost 5 bases to trimming and J lost 3 bases; unmatched junction nucleotides: 10. Per the germline V gene, CDR1 is SGHDT and CDR2 is YYEEEE. The CDR3 DNA sequence: TGTGCCAGCAGATACAAGGACAGGGCTTACTACAATGAGCAGTTCTTC. It is translated as CASRYKDRAYYNEQFF. Together with reference TRBV5-6 and TRBJ2-1, the CDR3 gives the full variable domain: DAGVTQSPTHLIKTRGQQVTLRCSPKSGHDTVSWYQQALGQGPQFIFQYYEEEERQRGNFPDRFSGHQFPNYSSELNVNALLLGDSALYLCASRYKDRAYYNEQFFGPGTRLTVL.

This chain joins TRBV7-8 and TRBJ2-2; 7 bases agree with TRBD1. With V trimmed by 4 bases and J by 3 bases, 11 bases remained unmatched. This CDR3 is 17 amino acids long. The germline CDR1 and CDR2 sequences are SGHVS and FQNEAQ. For the CDR3, the DNA is TGTGCCAGCAGCTCCCGGAAGACAGGGATCGACACCGGGGAGCTGTTTTTT. Encoded protein: CASSSRKTGIDTGELFF.

The chain carries TRBV6-5 and TRBJ1-2, with D tentatively TRBD1 (5 bases). The V end was cut by 2 bases, the J end by 2 bases, with 12 bases between. The CDR3 runs to 15 residues. Germline CDR1 is MNHEY and CDR2 is SVGAGI. The DNA for the CDR3 is TGTGCCAGCAGTTACGGGGGGATTGGGAACTATGGCTACACCTTC. This encodes CASSYGGIGNYGYTF.

The rearrangement uses TRBV29-1 and TRBJ2-7; weak D call: TRBD1 (5 bases). CDR1 is SQVTM and CDR2 is ANQGSEA in the germline V gene. This CDR3 comprises 13 residues. Trimming left V 4 bases short and J 6 bases short, with 16 bases between. DNA of the CDR3: TGCAGCGTTGGACAGTCTGGCCTGGGCGAGCAGTACTTC. Translating it yields CSVGQSGLGEQYF.

This clone was seen just once. The genes are TRBV6-6 and TRBJ1-5, with a possible D match to TRBD1 (5 bases). V gave up 6 bases and J gave up 7 bases, with 13 bases separating them. Per the germline V gene, CDR1 is MNHNY and CDR2 is SVGAGI (reference sequence). This CDR3 has 13 residues. CDR3 sequence: CASSQLGGQPQHF. Here the CDR3 DNA reads TGTGCCAGCAGCCAACTCGGGGGGCAGCCCCAGCATTTT.

The chain links TRBV4-3 to TRBJ2-7, with 9 nucleotides matching TRBD2. The germline CDR1 and CDR2 sequences are LGHNA and YSLEER. The CDR3 is made up of 18 amino acids. V lost 1 base, J lost 0 bases, and 10 bases stayed unmatched. The CDR3 is CASSQVISSGTGSYEQYF. Written as DNA, the CDR3 is TGCGCCAGCAGCCAAGTAATTTCTAGCGGGACGGGCTCCTACGAGCAGTACTTC.

This clone showed up just a few times. The V call is TRBV30, the J call TRBJ1-1; D is uncertain. This CDR3 has 10 residues. Germline V CDR1 and CDR2: GTSNPN, SVGIG (reference sequence). CDR3 region: CAGRSAEAFF. The CDR3 nucleotides are TGTGCAGGGAGGAGCGCTGAAGCTTTCTTT.

This chain links TRBV6-5 with TRBJ2-5; D gene unclear. The germline V gene encodes CDR1 MNHEY and CDR2 SVGAGI. CDR3 size: 14 residues. V dropped 4 bases and J dropped 5 bases, with 14 bases sitting between them. CDR3 nucleotides: TGTGCCAGCAGTTCTAGAGGCGTCGACGAGACCCAGTACTTC. This encodes CASSSRGVDETQYF.

The V call is TRBV21-1, the J call TRBJ2-7; the DNA was not used to check the table's D call, TRBD2. TRBV21-1 is termed a pseudogene. The CDR3 is made up of 16 amino acids. The CDR3 DNA follows: TGTGCCAGCACCTTGCCTATCCCGGGATCCGCCTACGAGCAGTACTTC. Residues: CASTLPIPGSAYEQYF.

V is TRBV7-3 and J is TRBJ2-3; D not certain. The CDR3 contains 13 residues. Germline CDR1 and CDR2: SGHTA and FQGTGA. V was pared by 4 bases and J by 7 bases, with 12 bases between. The CDR3 sequence: CASSSSPTHTQYF. As DNA, the CDR3 is TGTGCCAGCAGCTCGAGCCCCACTCATACGCAGTATTTT.

The chain links TRBV28 to TRBJ1-4; 8 positions match TRBD1. Germline CDR1 and CDR2: MDHEN and SYDVKM. This CDR3 spans 15 amino acids. Trimming cost V 5 bases and J 5 bases; bases outside gene matches: 7. The CDR3 here is CASSGRTGPNEKLFF. In DNA form, the CDR3 reads TGTGCCAGCAGTGGGCGGACAGGGCCCAATGAAAAACTGTTTTTT.